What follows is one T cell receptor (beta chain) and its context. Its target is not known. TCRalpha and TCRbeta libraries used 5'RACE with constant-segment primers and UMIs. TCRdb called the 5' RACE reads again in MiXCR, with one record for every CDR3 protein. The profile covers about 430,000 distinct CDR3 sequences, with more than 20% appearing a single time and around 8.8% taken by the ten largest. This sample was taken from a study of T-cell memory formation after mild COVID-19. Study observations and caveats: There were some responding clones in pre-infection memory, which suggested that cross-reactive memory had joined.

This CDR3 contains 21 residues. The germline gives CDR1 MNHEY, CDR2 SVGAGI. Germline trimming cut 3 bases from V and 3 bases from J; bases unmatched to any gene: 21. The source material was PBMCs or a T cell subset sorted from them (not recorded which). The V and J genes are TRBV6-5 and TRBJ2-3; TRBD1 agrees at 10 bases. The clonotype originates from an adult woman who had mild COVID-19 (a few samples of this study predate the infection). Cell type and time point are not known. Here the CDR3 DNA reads TGTGCCAGCAGTTATAACGGAGTGAGACAGGGGGCGCGAGGAGGGACAGATACGCAGTATTTT. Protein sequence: CASSYNGVRQGARGGTDTQYF.